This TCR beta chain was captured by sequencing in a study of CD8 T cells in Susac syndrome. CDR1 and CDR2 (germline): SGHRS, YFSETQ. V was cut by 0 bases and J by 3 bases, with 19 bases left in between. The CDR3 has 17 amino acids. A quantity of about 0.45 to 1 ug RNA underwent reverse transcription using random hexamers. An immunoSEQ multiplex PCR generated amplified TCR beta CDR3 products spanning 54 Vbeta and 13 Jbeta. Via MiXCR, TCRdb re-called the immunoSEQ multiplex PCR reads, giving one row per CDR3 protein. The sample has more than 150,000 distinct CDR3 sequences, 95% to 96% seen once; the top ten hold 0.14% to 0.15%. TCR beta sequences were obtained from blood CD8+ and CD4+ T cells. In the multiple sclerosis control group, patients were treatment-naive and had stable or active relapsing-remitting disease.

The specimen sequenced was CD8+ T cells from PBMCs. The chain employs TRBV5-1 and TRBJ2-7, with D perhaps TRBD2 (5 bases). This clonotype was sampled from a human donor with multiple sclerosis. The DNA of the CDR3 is TGCGCCAGCAGCTTGGAAGCGGTTCGCCGCGGGCGCTACGAGCAGTACTTC. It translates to CASSLEAVRRGRYEQYF.